This TCR beta chain was observed in a study of T-cell reconstitution after alpha-beta-depleted transplantation in children. Unique molecular identifiers were built into the TCRbeta library. Each CDR3 protein is one row after TCRdb ran MiXCR on the PCR reads. The data contain 97,000 or so distinct CDR3 sequences, around 7.8% of them singletons. CDR1 LGHDT and CDR2 YNNKEL come from the germline V gene (reference sequence). CDR3 length: 14 residues. V lost 4 bases and J lost 10; bases outside the gene matches: 5. Notes on the study in general: By one year post-transplant, T-cell counts and diversity largely arose from T cells that were newly produced.

This clonotype was seen many times. Its matching antigen is unknown. The sequence came from a boy aged 2 to 10 with acute lymphoblastic leukemia, due to receive a stem cell transplant. This material consisted of PBMCs, taken before TCRalphabeta/CD19-depleted stem cell transplant. The chain has TRBV3-1 and TRBJ2-1; 12 bases line up with TRBD2. The DNA for the CDR3 is TGTGCCAGCAGCCTACTAGCGGGGGGTAGCGAGCAGTTCTTC. Translated: CASSLLAGGSEQFF.